Listed here are 23 T cell receptor beta chains from one sample, sequenced in a study of neoadjuvant anti-PD-1 for oral cavity cancer. Here immunoSEQ multiplex PCR was the method, and the copy in TCRdb shows in-frame clones only, minus some. The sample yields roughly 36,000 clones, about 36% seen once. Time point described: after neoadjuvant nivolumab, at surgical resection. The sequencing here drew on tumor tissue, taken after nivolumab (anti-PD-1) treatment. The receptors here all came from a person between 40 and 80 years old with oral cavity squamous cell carcinoma.

The chain is built from TRBV19 and TRBJ1-1, with a weak D call TRBD1 (6 bases). This CDR3 is 14 amino acids long. V was shortened by 1 base and J by 1 base, with 7 bases between the two germline ends. CDR1 is LNHDA, CDR2 SQIVND, per germline (reference sequence). The CDR3 DNA sequence: TGTGCCAGTAGTATAGGACAGGCGAACACTGAAGCTTTCTTT. It codes for CASSIGQANTEAFF. Using reference TRBV19 and TRBJ1-1 for the parts outside the CDR3, the full variable domain is DGGITQSPKYLFRKEGQNVTLSCEQNLNHDAMYWYRQDPGQGLRLIYYSQIVNDFQKGDIAEGYSVSREKKESFPLTVTSAQKNPTAFYLCASSIGQANTEAFFGQGTRLTVV.

The chain couples TRBV5-1 to TRBJ2-5; 14 bases fit TRBD2. Unmatched junction bases numbered 7, after V lost 4 bases and J lost 2 bases. Germline V gives CDR1 SGHRS, CDR2 YFSETQ. CDR3 length: 17 residues. The CDR3, as DNA: TGCGCCAGCAGCCCGACTAGCGGGAGGGCCGCTCAAGAGACCCAGTACTTC. Its translation: CASSPTSGRAAQETQYF.

The rearrangement links TRBV4-1 to TRBJ2-7; tentative D call: TRBD1 (5 bases). CDR1 MGHRA and CDR2 YSYEKL come from the germline V gene. V lost 4 bases, J lost 3 bases, and 25 bases lay in between. The CDR3 is 18 residues long. This chain's CDR3 is CASSPLAVSVRVVYEQYF. In DNA, the CDR3 is TGCGCCAGCAGCCCCCTGGCAGTGAGTGTCAGGGTAGTCTACGAGCAGTACTTC.

V is TRBV25-1 and J is TRBJ1-4; D gene ambiguous. V shed 3 bases and J shed 13 bases, with 12 bases lying between them. Germline lookup yields CDR1 MGHDK and CDR2 SYGVNS. This CDR3 is built from 12 residues. This CDR3 reads CASSEQPGGLFF. In nucleotides, the CDR3 is TGTGCCAGCAGTGAGCAGCCGGGCGGACTGTTTTTT.

The table lists this clone with a few counts. This chain joins TRBV10-3 and TRBJ1-5; no definite D call. Trimming pared 3 bases from V and 1 base from J, leaving 10 bases between. Germline V gene sequence: CDR1 ENHRY, CDR2 SYGVKD. The CDR3 contains 15 residues. CDR3 bases: TGTGCCATCAGTGAAAGGAAAGCAAGCAATCAGCCCCAGCATTTT. Translation: CAISERKASNQPQHF.

This clone has a count of ten or more. The rearrangement links TRBV7-9 to TRBJ1-4; D gene ambiguous. Germline-derived CDR1 and CDR2 are SEHNR and FQNEAQ (reference sequence). The CDR3 totals 12 residues. Trimming removed 5 bases from V and 6 bases from J, with 7 bases in between. The CDR3 sequence is CASSNRDEKLFF. CDR3 nucleotides: TGTGCCAGCAGCAACCGAGATGAAAAACTGTTTTTT.

This clone was picked up a small number of times. The rearrangement uses TRBV30 and TRBJ1-2, with unresolved D. V lost 0 bases and J 0 bases, leaving 14 bases between the germline ends. Germline-derived CDR1 and CDR2 are GTSNPN and SVGIG (reference sequence). The CDR3 totals 16 residues. This CDR3 reads CAWSVFETSANYGYTF. The DNA of the CDR3 is TGTGCCTGGAGTGTATTCGAAACGTCGGCTAACTATGGCTACACCTTC. Complete variable domain (other parts from reference TRBV30 and TRBJ1-2): SQTIHQWPATLVQPVGSPLSLECTVEGTSNPNLYWYRQAAGRGLQLLFYSVGIGQISSEVPQNLSASRPQDRQFILSSKKLLLSDSGFYLCAWSVFETSANYGYTFGSGTRLTVV.

This clone was seen a few times. The genes are TRBV6-5 and TRBJ2-7; D gene ambiguous. The germline gives CDR1 MNHEY, CDR2 SVGAGI. V was shortened by 0 bases and J by 7 bases, with 16 bases between the two germline ends. CDR3 size: 15 residues. CDR3 amino acids: CASSYSIRSVGEQYF. The CDR3 nucleotides read TGTGCCAGCAGTTACTCGATCCGCTCCGTAGGGGAGCAGTACTTC.

The V gene is TRBV2, the J gene TRBJ1-1; D unresolved. The CDR3 sequence is 14 residues long. The germline gives CDR1 SNHLY, CDR2 FYNNEI. V was pared by 6 bases and J by 3 bases, with 14 bases between. CDR3 bases: TGTGCCAGCAGGACCAGCGGGAGCTACACTGAAGCTTTCTTT. Its protein product is CASRTSGSYTEAFF.

A few counts support this clone. The chain recombines TRBV4-1 with TRBJ2-7; 9 positions agree with TRBD1. Germline V gene lookup returns CDR1 MGHRA and CDR2 YSYEKL. Trimming cost V 4 bases and J 1 base; bases outside gene matches: 8. The CDR3 totals 16 residues. The CDR3 bases are TGCGCCAGCAGCCCAACCGCCGGGACAGGGTCCTACGAGCAGTACTTC. Amino acid sequence: CASSPTAGTGSYEQYF.

V and J are TRBV9 and TRBJ2-1; 7 nucleotides align to TRBD1. The germline V gene has CDR1 SGDLS and CDR2 YYNGEE. V shed 0 bases and J 4 bases; nucleotides not matched to a gene: 4. CDR3 size: 15 residues. The CDR3 here is CASSVDGTDYNEQFF. The CDR3 DNA reads as TGTGCCAGCAGCGTAGATGGGACAGATTACAATGAGCAGTTCTTC.

The chain uses TRBV28 and TRBJ2-7; 12 positions match TRBD1. Germline-derived CDR1 and CDR2 are MDHEN and SYDVKM. V lost 6 bases and J lost 8; bases outside the gene matches: 5. The CDR3 runs 13 residues. The CDR3 here is CASRGQGAQQQYF. CDR3 DNA sequence: TGTGCCAGCAGGGGACAGGGGGCCCAACAGCAGTACTTC.

This clone was seen a few times. The chain recombines TRBV9 with TRBJ1-5, with unresolved D. The CDR3 spans 15 residues. The ends were cut back, 0 bases at V and 3 bases at J, with 10 bases in the middle. Germline V gives CDR1 SGDLS, CDR2 YYNGEE. This chain's CDR3 is CASSVGPGPNQPQHF. CDR3 bases: TGTGCCAGCAGCGTAGGTCCAGGCCCCAATCAGCCCCAGCATTTT.

The chain joins TRBV30 to TRBJ1-1; D is possibly TRBD1 (5 bases). Trimming stripped 5 bases from V and 1 base from J, with 17 bases between. This CDR3 contains 15 residues. The germline CDR1 and CDR2 sequences are GTSNPN and SVGIG (reference sequence). The CDR3 sequence is CAWVGSGAANTEAFF. The CDR3 DNA follows: TGTGCCTGGGTTGGATCTGGGGCTGCGAACACTGAAGCTTTCTTT.

This clone has only a few counts. V is TRBV4-1 and J is TRBJ1-1; 8 bases align to TRBD1. The V and J ends lost 0 bases and 5 bases, in that order; junction bases with no gene match: 11. Germline values: CDR1 MGHRA, CDR2 YSYEKL. The CDR3 extends over 17 amino acids. This chain's CDR3 is CASSQDMGRGLRTEAFF. In DNA, the CDR3 is TGCGCCAGCAGCCAAGATATGGGCAGGGGGCTAAGGACTGAAGCTTTCTTT.

This sequence joins TRBV7-6 and TRBJ2-3; D possibly matches TRBD1 or TRBD2 (5 bases each). V was cut by 5 bases and J by 4 bases, with 10 bases left in between. This CDR3 comprises 13 residues. Germline values: CDR1 SGHVS, CDR2 FNYEAQ. The CDR3 nucleotides are TGTGCCAGCAGCCAAGGGACGGCAGATACGCAGTATTTT. Its translation is CASSQGTADTQYF. The entire variable domain, with the rest obtained from reference TRBV7-6 and TRBJ2-3, is as follows: GAGVSQSPRYKVTKRGQDVALRCDPISGHVSLYWYRQALGQGPEFLTYFNYEAQQDKSGLPNDRFSAERPEGSISTLTIQRTEQRDSAMYRCASSQGTADTQYFGPGTRLTVL.

This clone turned up a few times. V and J are TRBV7-3 and TRBJ1-1, with D maybe TRBD1 (5 bases). The CDR3 runs to 14 residues. Trimming removed 2 bases from V and 5 bases from J, with 12 bases in between. Germline CDR1 is SGHTA and CDR2 is FQGTGA. As DNA, the CDR3 is TGTGCCAGCAGCTTAGCGCAGGGTGATACTGAAGCTTTCTTT. Protein product: CASSLAQGDTEAFF.

The rearrangement joins TRBV5-8 to TRBJ2-1; D is possibly TRBD1 (6 bases). Trimming left V 4 bases short and J 4 bases short, with 15 bases between. CDR3 length: 15 amino acids. In germline, CDR1 is SGHTS, CDR2 YDEGEE. CDR3 region: CASSPRQEVYNEQFF. The CDR3 coding sequence is TGTGCCAGCAGCCCCCGACAGGAGGTATACAATGAGCAGTTCTTC.

The chain is built from TRBV4-1 and TRBJ1-1; no reliable D call. V lost 4 bases and J lost 5, with 11 bases in between. The V gene's germline CDR1 is MGHRA and CDR2 YSYEKL. CDR3 length: 13 amino acids. The CDR3 is CASSLTRGTEAFF. The CDR3 DNA reads TGCGCCAGCAGCCTGACTCGGGGAACTGAAGCTTTCTTT.

The chain combines TRBV6-5 with TRBJ2-7; 9 positions agree with TRBD2. There are 15 residues in the CDR3. CDR1 and CDR2 (germline): MNHEY, SVGAGI. J was trimmed by 0 bases and V by 6 bases; bases with no gene match: 6. CDR3 sequence reads: CASSSIAGASYEQYF. As DNA, the CDR3 is TGTGCCAGCAGCAGTATAGCGGGGGCCTCCTACGAGCAGTACTTC.

The V call is TRBV11-2, the J call TRBJ1-1; unclear D gene. CDR1 and CDR2 (germline): SGHAT, FQNNGV. V was cut by 4 bases and J by 1 base, with 13 bases left in between. The CDR3 length is 15 residues. CDR3 sequence: CASSYPPQRNTEAFF. CDR3 sequence (DNA): TGTGCCAGCAGCTACCCACCCCAGAGGAACACTGAAGCTTTCTTT.

This clone has only a few counts. The rearrangement joins TRBV11-1 to TRBJ1-2; D not resolved. Germline V gives CDR1 SGHAT, CDR2 FQDESV (reference sequence). This CDR3 has 13 amino acids. V dropped 8 bases and J dropped 4 bases, with 14 bases sitting between them. DNA for the CDR3: TGTGCCAGCGCGGTTTCGGGGTCCTATGGCTACACCTTC. This encodes CASAVSGSYGYTF.

This clone occurred a few times. V usage is TRBV30 and J usage is TRBJ2-1; the match to TRBD1 covers 8 bases. V shed 5 bases and J 3 bases; nucleotides not matched to a gene: 3. Germline V gives CDR1 GTSNPN, CDR2 SVGIG (reference sequence). This CDR3 has 13 residues. This CDR3 is CAWGQGNYNEQFF. In nucleotides, the CDR3 is TGTGCCTGGGGACAGGGAAACTACAATGAGCAGTTCTTC. The full variable domain, rest sourced from reference TRBV30 and TRBJ2-1, is SQTIHQWPATLVQPVGSPLSLECTVEGTSNPNLYWYRQAAGRGLQLLFYSVGIGQISSEVPQNLSASRPQDRQFILSSKKLLLSDSGFYLCAWGQGNYNEQFFGPGTRLTVL.